The next 27 T cell receptor beta chains were all read from a single sample in a study of blood T cells in healthy people across ages. The use of a sample-barcoded 5' primer and a J-beta primer mix characterized a second PCR of roughly 6 to 12 cycles. TCRdb redid the calling of the 5' RACE reads with MiXCR, one entry per CDR3 protein. The profile shows 1.5 million to 1.8 million distinct CDR3 sequences, under 55% of them singletons. Sequenced: blood. Source of these receptors: a woman under 30 in good health.

The chain carries TRBV15 and TRBJ1-2; D is perhaps TRBD1 (5 bases). V shed 0 bases and J shed 4 bases, with 15 bases lying between them. The CDR3 is 16 amino acids. Germline V gene sequence: CDR1 LNHNV, CDR2 YYDKDF (reference sequence). CDR3 loop: CATSRDLGTGVYGYTF. CDR3 DNA sequence: TGTGCCACCAGCAGAGATCTGGGGACGGGGGTCTATGGCTACACCTTC.

This sequence joins TRBV9 and TRBJ2-3; D is perhaps TRBD1 or TRBD2 (5 bases each). The CDR3 runs to 16 residues. CDR1 is SGDLS, CDR2 YYNGEE, per germline. V lost 4 bases and J 7 bases, leaving 22 bases between the germline ends. The CDR3 region is CASSQSGSERGHTQYF. CDR3 DNA sequence: TGTGCCAGCAGCCAATCGGGTTCGGAGAGGGGCCATACGCAGTATTTT.

This clonotype was seen many times. V and J are TRBV12-3 or TRBV12-4 and TRBJ2-7; D call uncertain. There are 12 residues in the CDR3. V dropped 3 bases and J dropped 5 bases, with 8 bases sitting between them. The DNA of the CDR3 is TGTGCCAGCAGTTTCAGGAGAAACGAGCAGTACTTC. This sequence encodes CASSFRRNEQYF.

This clonotype came up a few times. V is TRBV29-1 and J is TRBJ2-5, with TRBD2 matching 8 bases. The CDR3 length is 13 residues. Per the germline V gene, CDR1 is SQVTM and CDR2 is ANQGSEA. V lost 5 bases and J lost 3; bases outside the gene matches: 5. CDR3 bases: TGCAGCGTTTTAGCGGGGTTGGAAGAGACCCAGTACTTC. Protein sequence: CSVLAGLEETQYF.

As DNA, the CDR3 is TGTGCCAGCAGGTCGGGAAACTACGAGCAGTACTTC. Translated: CASRSGNYEQYF. The chain employs TRBV6-2 or TRBV6-3 and TRBJ2-7; a weak D match, TRBD2 (5 bases). Germline CDR1 MNHEY, CDR2 SVGEGT. Trimming took 6 bases from V and 3 from J, leaving 9 bases between them. The CDR3 is 12 residues long.

The gene calls are TRBV29-1 and TRBJ1-4; D perhaps matches TRBD1 (5 bases). This CDR3 contains 13 residues. In germline, CDR1 is SQVTM, CDR2 ANQGSEA. Trimming left V 7 bases short and J 6 bases short, with 15 bases between. The CDR3 here is CSAEGGVDEKLFF. The DNA of the CDR3 is TGCAGCGCAGAAGGAGGGGTTGATGAAAAACTGTTTTTT.

This clonotype has more than one count but fewer than ten. The chain recombines TRBV7-2 with TRBJ2-7; TRBD2 matches at 10 bases. V dropped 6 bases and J dropped 2; count of bases not matched to a gene: 10. Looked up from germline, CDR1 is SGHTA and CDR2 is FQGNSA. The CDR3 runs to 16 residues. This CDR3 is CASRLTGTSVPYEQYF. CDR3 in DNA: TGTGCCAGCAGATTGACCGGGACTAGCGTTCCCTACGAGCAGTACTTC.

The chain couples TRBV11-2 to TRBJ2-1; TRBD2 is a possible D gene (5 bases). Germline V gene data show CDR1 as SGHAT and CDR2 as FQNNGV. The CDR3 is 16 amino acids. Trimming took off 3 bases at V and 2 bases at J, with 14 bases between the two ends. The CDR3 nucleotides are TGTGCCAGCAGCTTTTCTAGCCCACACCCCTACAATGAGCAGTTCTTC. Translation: CASSFSSPHPYNEQFF.

V and J are TRBV20-1 and TRBJ1-5, with D perhaps TRBD1 (6 bases). Germline V gene lookup returns CDR1 DFQATT and CDR2 SNEGSKA (reference sequence). The CDR3 contains 13 residues. V dropped 6 bases and J dropped 0 bases, with 9 bases sitting between them. DNA of the CDR3: TGCAGTGCGTGGACAGATAGCAATCAGCCCCAGCATTTT. Amino acids: CSAWTDSNQPQHF.

CDR3 bases: TGTGCCACCAGCAGAATTTTCAGGGGGGGAGTCCGGTTGGATGAGCAGTTCTTC. This gives the protein CATSRIFRGGVRLDEQFF. The chain employs TRBV15 and TRBJ2-1; tentatively, D is TRBD1 or TRBD2 (7 bases each). CDR3 length: 18 amino acids. The V gene lost 2 bases and the J gene lost 8 bases, with 25 bases spanning the gap. CDR1 is LNHNV and CDR2 is YYDKDF in the germline V gene (reference sequence). Combining the CDR3 with reference TRBV15 and TRBJ2-1 gives the whole variable domain DAMVIQNPRYQVTQFGKPVTLSCSQTLNHNVMYWYQQKSSQAPKLLFHYYDKDFNNEADTPDNFQSRRPNTSFCFLDIRSPGLGDTAMYLCATSRIFRGGVRLDEQFFGPGTRLTVL.

This chain connects TRBV28 to TRBJ2-2; 7 nucleotides agree with TRBD1. The CDR3 loop spans 14 amino acids. V shed 7 bases and J 2 bases; nucleotides not matched to a gene: 4. Per the germline V gene, CDR1 is MDHEN and CDR2 is SYDVKM. This CDR3 reads CASTRQGNTGELFF. The CDR3 nucleotides read TGTGCCAGCACCAGACAGGGTAACACCGGGGAGCTGTTTTTT.

This chain uses TRBV20-1 with TRBJ1-5; a weak D match, TRBD1 (5 bases). V lost 5 bases, J lost 0 bases, and 11 bases lay in between. Germline V lookup: CDR1 DFQATT, CDR2 SNEGSKA (reference sequence). The CDR3 has 14 amino acids. CDR3 sequence (DNA): TGCAGTGCTTCCAGGGTTAATAGCAATCAGCCCCAGCATTTT. Translated: CSASRVNSNQPQHF.

The V call is TRBV12-3 or TRBV12-4, the J call TRBJ2-3; maybe TRBD1 (5 bases). This CDR3 comprises 16 residues. V was trimmed by 4 bases and J by 0 bases, leaving 14 bases between them. This chain's CDR3 is CASSSPTGASTDTQYF. CDR3 sequence (DNA): TGTGCCAGCAGTTCCCCGACTGGGGCTAGCACAGATACGCAGTATTTT.

The rearrangement uses TRBV20-1 and TRBJ1-1, with 9 bases lining up with TRBD1. Losses at the gene ends were 0 bases for V and 6 bases for J; bases not matched to a gene: 14. Germline CDR1 DFQATT, CDR2 SNEGSKA (reference sequence). This CDR3 spans 17 amino acids. The CDR3 DNA follows: TGCAGTGCTAGAGATTTTGTTGATGGGACAGGGACCGCTGAAGCTTTCTTT. Its protein is CSARDFVDGTGTAEAFF.

The CDR3 sequence: CASKQGTKNIQYF. The DNA of the CDR3 is TGTGCCAGCAAACAGGGAACCAAAAACATTCAGTACTTC. The V gene is TRBV2, the J gene TRBJ2-7, with D tentatively TRBD1 (6 bases). The DNA end favors TRBJ2-4, so the J call may be wrong. The CDR3 covers 13 residues. Germline-derived CDR1 and CDR2 are SNHLY and FYNNEI.

The chain uses TRBV9 and TRBJ1-2; 8 bases line up with TRBD1. Germline-derived CDR1 and CDR2 are SGDLS and YYNGEE. The ends lost 2 bases at V and 5 bases at J; junction bases unmatched: 5. The CDR3 is made up of 14 amino acids. CDR3 loop: CASSVDQGAYGYTF. Here the CDR3 DNA reads TGTGCCAGCAGCGTTGATCAGGGGGCATATGGCTACACCTTC.

The chain uses TRBV2 and TRBJ2-7; D remains unclear. From germline, CDR1 is SNHLY and CDR2 FYNNEI. The CDR3 loop spans 11 amino acids. The ends were cut back, 6 bases at V and 3 bases at J, with 6 bases in the middle. The CDR3 bases are TGTGCCAGCAGGACTCACTACGAGCAGTACTTC. This encodes CASRTHYEQYF.

This clonotype turned up a few times. The chain employs TRBV11-2 and TRBJ2-1, with D perhaps TRBD2 (6 bases). The CDR3 is 15 residues long. Germline CDR1 and CDR2: SGHAT and FQNNGV. V was trimmed by 8 bases and J by 0 bases, leaving 14 bases between them. The CDR3 DNA sequence: TGTGCCAGCGGCGGGACTTTCAACTCCTACAATGAGCAGTTCTTC. This translates into CASGGTFNSYNEQFF.

This clonotype was detected only a few times. The rearrangement links TRBV4-3 to TRBJ2-5; no clear D gene. Germline values: CDR1 LGHNA, CDR2 YSLEER. V was pared by 3 bases and J by 11 bases, with 19 bases between. The CDR3 runs to 14 residues. CDR3 DNA sequence: TGCGCCAGCAGCCAGGTTTACGGCTACAATGAGCAGTACTTC. Translated: CASSQVYGYNEQYF.

This clonotype was counted at least ten times. The V gene is TRBV12-3 or TRBV12-4, the J gene TRBJ2-3, with D maybe TRBD1 (5 bases). CDR3 size: 18 residues. V lost 3 bases and J lost 0, with 19 bases in between. The DNA of the CDR3 is TGTGCCAGCAGTTTGAGGCGGTCGGTTGACAGAAGCACAGATACGCAGTATTTT. Protein sequence: CASSLRRSVDRSTDTQYF.

CDR3 sequence reads: CASSSHRGLNTEAFF. The CDR3 DNA is TGTGCCAGCAGTTCCCACAGGGGGTTGAACACTGAAGCTTTCTTT. The rearrangement links TRBV12-3 or TRBV12-4 to TRBJ1-1; the match to TRBD1 covers 8 bases. CDR3 length equals 15 residues. V trimming: 4 bases; J trimming: 0 bases; junction bases outside the gene matches: 4.

The rearrangement joins TRBV11-3 to TRBJ2-5; no clear D gene. With 8 bases removed from V and 3 bases from J, the gap between germline ends came to 10 bases. CDR3 length equals 12 residues. The germline CDR1 and CDR2 sequences are SGHNT and YENEEA. This CDR3 is CASLVPEETQYF. CDR3 in DNA: TGTGCCAGCTTAGTACCCGAAGAGACCCAGTACTTC. Variable domain in full (rest from reference TRBV11-3 and TRBJ2-5): EAGVVQSPRYKIIEKKQPVAFWCNPISGHNTLYWYLQNLGQGPELLIRYENEEAVDDSQLPKDRFSAERLKGVDSTLKIQPAELGDSAVYLCASLVPEETQYFGPGTRLLVL.

The chain combines TRBV20-1 with TRBJ2-4; TRBD1 is a possible D gene (6 bases). The DNA end lines up better with TRBJ2-7; the J call may be wrong. Germline CDR1 reads DFQATT; CDR2 reads SNEGSKA (reference sequence). The CDR3 runs 15 residues. CDR3 amino acids: CSAPPRGPYRDEQYF. In DNA, the CDR3 is TGCAGTGCTCCTCCTAGAGGGCCCTACAGGGACGAGCAGTACTTC.

The V gene is TRBV20-1, the J gene TRBJ1-6, with TRBD1 identical over 8 bases. V lost 6 bases, J lost 9 bases, and 10 bases stayed unmatched. In germline, CDR1 is DFQATT, CDR2 SNEGSKA (reference sequence). The CDR3 contains 14 residues. CDR3 in amino acids: CSANRGEWGSPLHF. The CDR3 DNA follows: TGCAGTGCAAACAGGGGGGAATGGGGTTCACCCCTCCACTTT.

CDR3 protein: CAISEDGGYNEQYF. The CDR3 nucleotides are TGTGCCATCAGTGAAGACGGGGGCTACAATGAGCAGTACTTC. The chain links TRBV10-3 to TRBJ2-7, with D possibly called TRBD1 or TRBD2 (6 bases each). CDR1 ENHRY and CDR2 SYGVKD come from the germline V gene. V shed 3 bases and J shed 7 bases, with 16 bases lying between them. This CDR3 comprises 14 residues.

This clonotype has a count of ten or more. The rearrangement uses TRBV28 and TRBJ1-1, with unresolved D. Germline values: CDR1 MDHEN, CDR2 SYDVKM. V lost 2 bases to trimming and J lost 2 bases, with 6 bases between them. The CDR3 contains 13 residues. In DNA, the CDR3 is TGTGCCAGCAGTTTACCCTATAACACTGAAGCTTTCTTT. Its translation is CASSLPYNTEAFF.

This chain connects TRBV25-1 to TRBJ2-4; TRBD1 matches 7 bases. The closer fit of TRBJ2-7 to the DNA end suggests the J call may be wrong. The CDR3 runs 15 residues. CDR1 and CDR2 from the germline V gene are MGHDK and SYGVNS. CDR3 DNA: TGTGCCAGCAGTGGCCTTGACAGGGTCAGCGACGAGCAGTACTTC. Its translation is CASSGLDRVSDEQYF.